The T cell receptor (beta chain) described here comes from a study of blood T cell repertoires in COVID-19. In the source study's methods: Cell counts per sample came from amplifying reference gene primers. The method was immunoSEQ multiplex PCR; TCRdb's version includes in-frame clones alone and lacks a portion of them. V and J calls and clone size are given by that table; D and trimming were obtained from the DNA. The sample lists more than 300,000 clones; over 70% were seen once. This CDR3 spans 14 amino acids. V lost 4 bases and J lost 1, with 10 bases in between. Germline values: CDR1 LGHDT, CDR2 YNNKEL (reference sequence). It was during active infection that Seattle patients were enrolled and then longitudinally followed.

V usage is TRBV3-1 (or the pseudogene TRBV3-2) and J usage is TRBJ1-1; the D gene is possibly TRBD1 (6 bases). The clonotype was recovered from a woman aged 50 to 60 with COVID-19, enrolled during active disease. Sequencing was carried out using peripheral blood. The CDR3 reads CASSLRRGNTEAFF. The CDR3 DNA reads TGTGCCAGCAGCCTCCGCAGGGGGAACACTGAAGCTTTCTTT.